This T cell receptor (beta chain) originates from a study of blood T cells in healthy people across ages. Germline V gene data show CDR1 as SEHNR and CDR2 as FQNEAQ (reference sequence). V lost 5 bases to trimming and J lost 5 bases, with 16 bases between them. This CDR3 contains 15 residues. Regarding this clonotype: Its antigen is not identified.

General study results and limits: Getting older went along with TCR beta diversity per million T cells dropping roughly linearly. Higher diversity, along with more naive CD4+ cells, distinguished long-lived donors from aged donors.

Then a second PCR, running about 7 to 11 cycles, was carried out with a sample-barcoded 5' primer and a J-beta primer mix. Every cDNA molecule bore a tag from a template-switch adaptor containing 12 random nucleotides. TCRdb processed the 5' RACE reads anew with MiXCR; each CDR3 protein has one entry. Among fewer than 1 million distinct CDR3 sequences listed, around 42% were seen once. Sequencing was performed on blood. This sequence joins TRBV7-9 and TRBJ1-5; perhaps TRBD1 as D (6 bases). This TCR was recovered from a man aged 55 to 70 in good health. The CDR3 protein is CASSPGDIDHQPQHF. In nucleotides, the CDR3 is TGTGCCAGCAGCCCAGGGGACATAGATCATCAGCCCCAGCATTTT.